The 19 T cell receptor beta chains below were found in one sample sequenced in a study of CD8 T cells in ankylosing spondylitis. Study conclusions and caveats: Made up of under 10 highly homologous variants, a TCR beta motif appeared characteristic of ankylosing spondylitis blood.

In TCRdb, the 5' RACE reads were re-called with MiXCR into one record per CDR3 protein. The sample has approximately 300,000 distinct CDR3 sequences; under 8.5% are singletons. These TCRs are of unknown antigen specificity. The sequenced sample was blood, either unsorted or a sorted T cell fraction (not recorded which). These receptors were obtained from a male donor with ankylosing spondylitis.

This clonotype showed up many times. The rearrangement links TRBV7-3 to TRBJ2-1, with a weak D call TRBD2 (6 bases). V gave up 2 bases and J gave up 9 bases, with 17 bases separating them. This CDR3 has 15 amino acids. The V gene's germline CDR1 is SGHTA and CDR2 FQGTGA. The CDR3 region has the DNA TGTGCCAGCAGCTTACTAGGGTCGGGAGCCGTTGAGCAGTTCTTC. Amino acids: CASSLLGSGAVEQFF.

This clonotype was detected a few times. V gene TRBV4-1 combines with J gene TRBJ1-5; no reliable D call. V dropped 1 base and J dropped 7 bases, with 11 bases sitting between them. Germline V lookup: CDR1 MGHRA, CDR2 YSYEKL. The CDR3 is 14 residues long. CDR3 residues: CASSQVGVRQPQHF. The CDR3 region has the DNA TGCGCCAGCAGCCAAGTTGGGGTCAGACAGCCCCAGCATTTT.

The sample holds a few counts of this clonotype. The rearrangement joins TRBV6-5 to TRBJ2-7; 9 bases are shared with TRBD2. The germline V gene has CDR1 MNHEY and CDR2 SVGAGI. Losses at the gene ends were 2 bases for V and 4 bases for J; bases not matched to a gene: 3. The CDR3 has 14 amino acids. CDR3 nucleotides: TGTGCCAGCAGTTACGCTAGCGGGGATTACGAGCAGTACTTC. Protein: CASSYASGDYEQYF.

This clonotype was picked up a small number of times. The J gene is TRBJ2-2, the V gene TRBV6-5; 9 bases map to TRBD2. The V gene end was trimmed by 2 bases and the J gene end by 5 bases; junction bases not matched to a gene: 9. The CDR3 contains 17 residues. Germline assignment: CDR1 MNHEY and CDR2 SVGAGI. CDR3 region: CASSYPKAGGGTGELFF. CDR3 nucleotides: TGTGCCAGCAGTTACCCGAAAGCGGGAGGCGGGACCGGGGAGCTGTTTTTT.

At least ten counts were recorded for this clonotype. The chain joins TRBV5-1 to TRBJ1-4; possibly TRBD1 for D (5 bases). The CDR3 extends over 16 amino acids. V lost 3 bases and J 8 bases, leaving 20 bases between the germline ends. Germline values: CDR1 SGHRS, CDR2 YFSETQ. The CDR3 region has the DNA TGCGCCAGCAGCTCTACCCGACGCCCGGAGGGGGAAAAACTGTTTTTT. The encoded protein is CASSSTRRPEGEKLFF.

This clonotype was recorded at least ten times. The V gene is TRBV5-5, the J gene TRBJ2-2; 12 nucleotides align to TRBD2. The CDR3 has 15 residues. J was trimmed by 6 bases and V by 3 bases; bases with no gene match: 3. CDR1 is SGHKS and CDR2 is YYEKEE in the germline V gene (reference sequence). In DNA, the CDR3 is TGTGCCAGCAGCTACGGACTAGCGGGATCCGGGGAGCTGTTTTTT. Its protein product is CASSYGLAGSGELFF. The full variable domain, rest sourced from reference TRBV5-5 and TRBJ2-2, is DAGVTQSPTHLIKTRGQQVTLRCSPISGHKSVSWYQQVLGQGPQFIFQYYEKEERGRGNFPDRFSARQFPNYSSELNVNALLLGDSALYLCASSYGLAGSGELFFGEGSRLTVL.

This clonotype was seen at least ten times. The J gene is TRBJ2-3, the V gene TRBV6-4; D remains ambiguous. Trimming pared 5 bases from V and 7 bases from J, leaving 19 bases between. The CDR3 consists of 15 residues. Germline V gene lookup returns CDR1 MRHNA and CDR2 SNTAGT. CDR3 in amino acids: CASSPPPVGRNTQYF. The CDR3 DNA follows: TGTGCCAGCAGTCCTCCCCCAGTGGGAAGGAATACGCAGTATTTT.

CDR3 amino acids: CASSPRVGTRGTDTQYF. The DNA for the CDR3 is TGTGCCAGCTCACCCCGCGTGGGGACCCGTGGGACAGATACGCAGTATTTT. The rearrangement links TRBV18 to TRBJ2-3; the D gene could be TRBD1 or TRBD2 (5 bases each). Looked up from germline, CDR1 is KGHSH and CDR2 is LQKENI. The CDR3 extends over 17 amino acids. V lost 3 bases and J lost 3, with 19 bases in between.

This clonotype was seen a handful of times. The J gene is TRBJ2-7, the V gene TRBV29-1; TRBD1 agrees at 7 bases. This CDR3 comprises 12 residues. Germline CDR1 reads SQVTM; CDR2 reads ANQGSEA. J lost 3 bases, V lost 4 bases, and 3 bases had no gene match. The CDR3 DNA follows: TGCAGCGTTGGACAGGGTTTCTACGAGCAGTACTTC. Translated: CSVGQGFYEQYF.

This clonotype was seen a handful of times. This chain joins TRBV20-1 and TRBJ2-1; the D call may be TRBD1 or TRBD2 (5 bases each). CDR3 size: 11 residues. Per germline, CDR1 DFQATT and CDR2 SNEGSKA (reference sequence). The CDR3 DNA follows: TGCACTGGGACCGACAACAATGAGCAGTTCTTC. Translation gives CTGTDNNEQFF.

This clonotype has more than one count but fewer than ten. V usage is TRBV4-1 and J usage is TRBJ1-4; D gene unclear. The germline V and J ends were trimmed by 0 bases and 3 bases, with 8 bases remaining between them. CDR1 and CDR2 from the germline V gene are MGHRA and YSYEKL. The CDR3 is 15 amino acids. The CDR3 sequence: CASSQEGGSNEKLFF. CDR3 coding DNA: TGCGCCAGCAGCCAAGAGGGTGGTTCTAATGAAAAACTGTTTTTT.

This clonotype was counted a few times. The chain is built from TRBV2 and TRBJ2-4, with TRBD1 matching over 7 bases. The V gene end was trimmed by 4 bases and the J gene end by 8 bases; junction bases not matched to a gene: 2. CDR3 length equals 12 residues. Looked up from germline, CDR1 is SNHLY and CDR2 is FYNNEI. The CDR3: CASSVQGDIQYF. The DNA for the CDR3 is TGTGCCAGCAGTGTTCAGGGGGACATTCAGTACTTC.

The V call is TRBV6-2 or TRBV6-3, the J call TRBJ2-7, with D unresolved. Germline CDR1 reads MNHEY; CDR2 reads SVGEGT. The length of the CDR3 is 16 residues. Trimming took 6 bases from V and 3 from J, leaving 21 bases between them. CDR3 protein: CASRTTPPDGYYEQYF. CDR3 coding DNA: TGTGCCAGCAGAACTACCCCGCCGGACGGATACTACGAGCAGTACTTC.

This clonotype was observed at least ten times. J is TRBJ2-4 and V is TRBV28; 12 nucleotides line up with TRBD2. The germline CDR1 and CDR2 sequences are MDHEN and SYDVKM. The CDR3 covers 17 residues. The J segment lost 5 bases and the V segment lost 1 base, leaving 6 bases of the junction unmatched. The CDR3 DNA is TGTGCCAGCAGTTTATCCCTGGGACTAGCGGGTCAAAACATTCAGTACTTC. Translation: CASSLSLGLAGQNIQYF.

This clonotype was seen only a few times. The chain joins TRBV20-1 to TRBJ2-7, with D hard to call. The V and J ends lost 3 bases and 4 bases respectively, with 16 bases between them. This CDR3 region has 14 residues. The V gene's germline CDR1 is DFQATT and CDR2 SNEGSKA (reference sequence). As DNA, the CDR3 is TGCAGTGCTAGGGACCGTAGGCGTGGGTACGAGCAGTACTTC. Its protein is CSARDRRRGYEQYF.

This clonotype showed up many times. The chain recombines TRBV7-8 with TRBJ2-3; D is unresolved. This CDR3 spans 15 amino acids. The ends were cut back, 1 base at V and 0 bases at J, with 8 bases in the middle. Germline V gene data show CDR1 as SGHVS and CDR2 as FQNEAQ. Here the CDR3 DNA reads TGTGCCAGCAGCTTAGGTGGCTTTAGCACAGATACGCAGTATTTT. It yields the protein CASSLGGFSTDTQYF. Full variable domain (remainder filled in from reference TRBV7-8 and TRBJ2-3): GAGVSQSPRYKVAKRGQDVALRCDPISGHVSLFWYQQALGQGPEFLTYFQNEAQLDKSGLPSDRFFAERPEGSVSTLKIQRTQQEDSAVYLCASSLGGFSTDTQYFGPGTRLTVL.

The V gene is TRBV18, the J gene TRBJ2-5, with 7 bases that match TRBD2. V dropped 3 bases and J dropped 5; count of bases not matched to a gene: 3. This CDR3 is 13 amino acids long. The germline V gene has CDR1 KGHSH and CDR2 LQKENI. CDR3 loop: CASSPSGLETQYF. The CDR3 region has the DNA TGTGCCAGCTCACCTAGCGGGTTGGAGACCCAGTACTTC.

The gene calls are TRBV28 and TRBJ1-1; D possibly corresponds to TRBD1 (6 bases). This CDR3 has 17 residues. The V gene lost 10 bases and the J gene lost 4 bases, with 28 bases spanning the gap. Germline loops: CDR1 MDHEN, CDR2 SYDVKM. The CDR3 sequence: CANSGAGTLLGGTEAFF. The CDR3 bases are TGTGCCAACAGCGGGGCCGGGACACTTTTGGGCGGCACTGAAGCTTTCTTT.

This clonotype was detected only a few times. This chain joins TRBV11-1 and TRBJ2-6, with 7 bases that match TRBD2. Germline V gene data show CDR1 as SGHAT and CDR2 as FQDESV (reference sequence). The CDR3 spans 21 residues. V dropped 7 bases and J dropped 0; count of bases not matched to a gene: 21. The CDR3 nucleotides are TGTGCCAGCAACGCGCTTGGTAGGGCGGGAGCCCCCGTCTCTGGGGCCAACGTCCTGACTTTC. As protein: CASNALGRAGAPVSGANVLTF.